What follows is one TCR beta chain and its context. These data come from a study of blood T cell repertoires in COVID-19. About the research overall: Acute and convalescent COVID-19 samples came from the United States, Italy and Spain. The cDNA or gDNA used as material had been derived from T cells, B-cell-depleted T cells, or PBMCs.

Those enrolled in Seattle joined during active infection and were followed longitudinally afterward. Per the authors' pipeline: Amplification of reference gene primers was used by the study to estimate nucleated cell counts. Profiled with immunoSEQ multiplex PCR; TCRdb holds only in-frame clones, not every one. V, J and clone size are those of that table, while D and trimming were read from the DNA. The sample records approximately 150,000 clones, around nine tenths being singletons. This receptor was taken from a woman older than 75 with COVID-19, enrolled during active disease. Sequenced: peripheral blood.

The CDR3 DNA reads TGTGCCAGCAGCTCCCGGGACAGGGAGAACGGCTACACCTTC. This sequence encodes CASSSRDRENGYTF. The rearrangement uses TRBV7-9 and TRBJ1-2; 9 bases align to TRBD1. The V segment lost 4 bases and the J segment 8 bases; nucleotides outside the gene matches: 8. Per the germline V gene, CDR1 is SEHNR and CDR2 is FQNEAQ (reference sequence). The CDR3 is made up of 14 amino acids.